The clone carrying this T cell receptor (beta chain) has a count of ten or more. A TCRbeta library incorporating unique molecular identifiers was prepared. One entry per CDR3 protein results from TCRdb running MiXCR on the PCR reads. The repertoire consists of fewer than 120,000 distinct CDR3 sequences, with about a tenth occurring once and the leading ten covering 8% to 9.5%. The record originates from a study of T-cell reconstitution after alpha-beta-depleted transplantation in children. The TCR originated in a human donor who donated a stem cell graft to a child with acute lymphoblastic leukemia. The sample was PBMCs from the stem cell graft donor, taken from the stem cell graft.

CDR3 amino acids: CAISESASSSYEQYF. The DNA for the CDR3 is TGTGCCATCAGTGAGTCGGCATCAAGCTCCTACGAGCAGTACTTC. The chain combines TRBV10-3 with TRBJ2-7; D gene uncertain. CDR1 ENHRY and CDR2 SYGVKD come from the germline V gene. CDR3 size: 15 residues. With 0 bases removed from V and 0 bases from J, the gap between germline ends came to 9 bases.